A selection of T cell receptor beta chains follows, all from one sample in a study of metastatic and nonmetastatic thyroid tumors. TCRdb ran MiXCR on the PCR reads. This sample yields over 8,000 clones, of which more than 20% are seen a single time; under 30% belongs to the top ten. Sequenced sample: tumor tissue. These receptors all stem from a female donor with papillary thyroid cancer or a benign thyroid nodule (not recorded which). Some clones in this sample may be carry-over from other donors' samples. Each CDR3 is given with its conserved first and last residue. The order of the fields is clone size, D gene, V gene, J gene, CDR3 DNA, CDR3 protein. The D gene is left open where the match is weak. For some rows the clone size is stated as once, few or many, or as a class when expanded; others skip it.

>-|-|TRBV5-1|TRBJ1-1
TGCGCCAGCAGCTTGGGACGGCAAACTTCCACTGAAGCTTTCTTT
CASSLGRQTSTEAFF
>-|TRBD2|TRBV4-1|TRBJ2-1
TGCGCCAGCAGCCAAGGGACTCGGACTAGCGGGGCCGCTGGCTACAATGAGCAGTTCTTC
CASSQGTRTSGAAGYNEQFF
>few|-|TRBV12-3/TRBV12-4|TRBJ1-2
TGTGCCAGCAGACGGACCAGGCTCTACACCTTC
CASRRTRLYTF
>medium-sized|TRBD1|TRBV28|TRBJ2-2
TGTGCCAGCAGTGCCCTGGGACAGGGGTTCACCGGGGAGCTGTTTTTT
CASSALGQGFTGELFF
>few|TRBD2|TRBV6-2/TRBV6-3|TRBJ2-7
TGTGCCAGCAGCGCGGGGGTCGGGAGCTCCTACGAGCAGTACTTC
CASSAGVGSSYEQYF
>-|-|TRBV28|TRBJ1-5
TGTGCCAGCAGCCCCACTTACCCATATAGCAATCAGCCCCAGCATTTT
CASSPTYPYSNQPQHF
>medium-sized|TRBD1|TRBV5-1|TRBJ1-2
TGCGCCAGCAGCTGGGGGACAGGGACCGGCTATGGCTACACCTTC
CASSWGTGTGYGYTF
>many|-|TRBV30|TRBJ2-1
TGTGCCCGAGGGGTGGGAAATGAGCAGTTCTTC
CARGVGNEQFF
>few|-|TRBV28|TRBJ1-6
TGTGCCAGCAGTTTAGGGGACCGGGTAAATTCACCCCTCCACTTT
CASSLGDRVNSPLHF
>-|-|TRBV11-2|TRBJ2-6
TGTGCCAGCAGCCCCTATGGGACCGCACCCTCTGGGGCCAACGTCCTGACTTTC
CASSPYGTAPSGANVLTF
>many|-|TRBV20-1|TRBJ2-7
TGCAGTGCTAGGATGATGGGGCCAGTAGAGCAGTACTTC
CSARMMGPVEQYF
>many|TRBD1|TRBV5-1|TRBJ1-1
TGCGCCAGCAGCTCAAACCCTGCAGGGGGGAACACTGAAGCTTTCTTT
CASSSNPAGGNTEAFF
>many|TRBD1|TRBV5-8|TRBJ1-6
TGTGCCAGCAGCCTCCGGGACAGGGTTGAATCACCCCTCCACTTT
CASSLRDRVESPLHF
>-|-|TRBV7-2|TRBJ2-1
TGTGCCAGCAGCTTAGCCGGGACATTCAATGAGCAGTTCTTC
CASSLAGTFNEQFF
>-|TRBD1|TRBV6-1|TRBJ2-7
TGTGCCAGCAGTGAATCAATTACGGGGTGGAGGACAGGGACCTACGAGCAGTACTTC
CASSESITGWRTGTYEQYF
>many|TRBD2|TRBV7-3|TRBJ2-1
TGTGCCAGCAGCTTATGGGGGGGAAGTTACAATGAGCAGTTCTTC
CASSLWGGSYNEQFF
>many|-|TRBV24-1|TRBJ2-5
TGTGCCACCAGTGATGGGGACTCGAGGCGAGAGACCCAGTACTTC
CATSDGDSRRETQYF
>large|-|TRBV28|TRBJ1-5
TGTGCCAGCAGGGCTGGGACCGCTGATGGGCCCCAGCATTTT
CASRAGTADGPQHF
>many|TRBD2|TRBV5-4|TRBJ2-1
TGTGCCAGCAGTTGGGGGGACTATTCCTACAATGAGCAGTTCTTC
CASSWGDYSYNEQFF
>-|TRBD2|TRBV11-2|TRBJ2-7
TGTGCCAGCAGCCCTAGCGGGGGGGCCACCTACGAGCAGTACTTC
CASSPSGGATYEQYF
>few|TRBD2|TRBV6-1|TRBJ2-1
TGTGCCAGCAGGTTGCGGGAGGGAGGTGAGCAGTTCTTC
CASRLREGGEQFF
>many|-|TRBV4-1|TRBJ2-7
TGCGCCAGCAGCCAAGGTTCGCTGGCCCCCTACGAGCAGTACTTC
CASSQGSLAPYEQYF
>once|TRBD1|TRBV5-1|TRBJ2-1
TGCGCCAGCAGCTTACCGGGACAGGGGGACTACAATGAGCAGTTCTTC
CASSLPGQGDYNEQFF
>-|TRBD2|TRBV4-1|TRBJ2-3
TGCGCCAGCAGCCAAGATGGCGGGAGGAGTAGCACAGATACGCAGTATTTT
CASSQDGGRSSTDTQYF
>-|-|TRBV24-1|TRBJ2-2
TGTGCCACCAGTGAGGAGGGAGCGCCTGGGGAGCTGTTTTTT
CATSEEGAPGELFF
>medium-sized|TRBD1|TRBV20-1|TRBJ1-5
TGCAGTACCAGGGGGCTTGGGAGCAATCAGCCCCAGCATTTT
CSTRGLGSNQPQHF
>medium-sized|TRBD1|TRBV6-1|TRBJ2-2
TGTGCCAGCAGTCGCGGTTGGGACAGGGCCGGGGAGCTGTTTTTT
CASSRGWDRAGELFF
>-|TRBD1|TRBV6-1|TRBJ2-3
TGTGCCAGCAGCCTAGCCGGACAGGGTGATGCAGATACGCAGTATTTT
CASSLAGQGDADTQYF
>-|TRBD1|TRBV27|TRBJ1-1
TGTGCCAGCAGCCCGGGACAGGGGGCCCGGACTGAAGCTTTCTTT
CASSPGQGARTEAFF
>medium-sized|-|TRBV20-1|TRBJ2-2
TGCAGTGTTGCGGATTCGTGGACCGGGGAGCTGTTTTTT
CSVADSWTGELFF
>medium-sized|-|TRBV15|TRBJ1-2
TGTGCCACCAGCACCCCGGGCCACACAAAGGATTATGGCTACACCTTC
CATSTPGHTKDYGYTF
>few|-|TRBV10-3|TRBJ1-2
TGTGCCATCAGCGGAACCTACAACTATGGCTACACCTTC
CAISGTYNYGYTF
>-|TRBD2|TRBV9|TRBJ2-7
TGTGCCGGCAGCCCCGGGGGGGGCTTGAGCTCCTACGAGCAGTACTTC
CAGSPGGGLSSYEQYF
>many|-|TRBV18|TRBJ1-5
TGTGCCAGCTCACGTAGCCCAGGGGATCAGCCCCAGCATTTT
CASSRSPGDQPQHF
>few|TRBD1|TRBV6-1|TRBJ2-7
TGTGCCAGCAGTGAAGTAGGGACAGGGGATTACGATCAGTACTTC
CASSEVGTGDYDQYF
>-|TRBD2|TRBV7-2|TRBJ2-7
TGTGCCAGCAGGTCTAGCGGGGGGTCCTACGAGCAGTACTTC
CASRSSGGSYEQYF
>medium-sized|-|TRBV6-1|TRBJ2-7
TGTGCCAGCAGTGAAGAGGTCGGTTACGAGCAGTACTTC
CASSEEVGYEQYF